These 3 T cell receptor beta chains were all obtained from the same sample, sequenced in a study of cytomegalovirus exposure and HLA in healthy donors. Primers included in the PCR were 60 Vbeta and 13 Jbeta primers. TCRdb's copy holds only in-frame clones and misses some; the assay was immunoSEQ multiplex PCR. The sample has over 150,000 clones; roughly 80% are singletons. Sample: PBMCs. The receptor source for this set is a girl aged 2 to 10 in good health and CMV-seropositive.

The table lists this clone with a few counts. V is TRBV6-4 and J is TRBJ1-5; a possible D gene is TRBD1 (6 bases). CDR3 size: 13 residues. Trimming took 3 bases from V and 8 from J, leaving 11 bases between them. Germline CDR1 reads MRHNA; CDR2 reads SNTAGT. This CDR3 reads CASSEGAEKPQHF. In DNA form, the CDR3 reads TGTGCCAGCAGTGAGGGGGCAGAGAAGCCCCAGCATTTT.

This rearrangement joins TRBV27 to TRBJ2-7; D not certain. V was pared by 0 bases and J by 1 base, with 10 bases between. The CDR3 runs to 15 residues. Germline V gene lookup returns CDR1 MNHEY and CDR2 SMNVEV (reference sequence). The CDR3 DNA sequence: TGTGCCAGCAGTTTATCGAGCGCCCTTTCCTACGAGCAGTACTTC. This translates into CASSLSSALSYEQYF.

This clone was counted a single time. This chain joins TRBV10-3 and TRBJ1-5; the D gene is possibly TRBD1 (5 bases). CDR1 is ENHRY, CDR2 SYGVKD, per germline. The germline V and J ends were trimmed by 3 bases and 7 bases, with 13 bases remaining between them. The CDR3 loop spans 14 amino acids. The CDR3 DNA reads TGTGCCATCAGTGAATCTTGGGGGGGACAGCCCCAGCATTTT. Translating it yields CAISESWGGQPQHF.